The next 22 T cell receptor beta chains were all read from a single sample in a study of T cell repertoires in cytomegalovirus infection. A single record per CDR3 protein comes from TCRdb applying MiXCR to the reads. Here the sample spans some 920,000 distinct CDR3 sequences, more than 25% being singletons. No antigen is known for these receptors. The source material was cultured CD8+ T cells from PBMCs, sampled from culture after CMV antigen stimulation. The source is a human donor in good health (CMV status not recorded). Some clones in this sample may be carry-over from other donors' samples.

This clonotype was recorded at least ten times. J is TRBJ2-1 and V is TRBV7-9; 8 nucleotides line up with TRBD2. J lost 5 bases, V lost 7 bases, and 7 bases had no gene match. The CDR3 has 14 amino acids. In germline, CDR1 is SEHNR, CDR2 FQNEAQ (reference sequence). The CDR3 coding sequence is TGTGCCAGCATAGGCGCGGGGGGAGACAATGAGCAGTTCTTC. Encoded protein: CASIGAGGDNEQFF.

V is TRBV12-3 or TRBV12-4 and J is TRBJ2-7, with 8 bases that match TRBD1. The CDR3 is made up of 17 amino acids. After removal of 5 bases from V and 3 bases from J, the junction contained 15 bases not matched to a gene. The CDR3 loop is CASSPPAAGQGLYEQYF. Here the CDR3 DNA reads TGTGCCAGCAGTCCACCAGCGGCAGGACAGGGCCTCTACGAGCAGTACTTC.

The genes are TRBV29-1 and TRBJ2-6; D not certain. CDR1 SQVTM and CDR2 ANQGSEA come from the germline V gene. CDR3 length equals 13 residues. V was trimmed by 6 bases and J by 4 bases, leaving 10 bases between them. CDR3 in DNA: TGCAGCGTCAGGAGAATAGGGGCCAACGTCCTGACTTTC. Protein: CSVRRIGANVLTF.

The chain has TRBV6-2 or TRBV6-3 and TRBJ1-2, with D unclear. Germline V gene sequence: CDR1 MNHEY, CDR2 SVGEGT. V was trimmed by 2 bases and J by 6 bases, leaving 25 bases between them. The CDR3 has 18 residues. The CDR3 here is CASSYLSPVGRRLNGYTF. CDR3 DNA sequence: TGTGCCAGCAGTTACCTCTCCCCTGTCGGACGGAGGCTGAATGGCTACACCTTC.

The rearrangement links TRBV19 to TRBJ1-1; D may be TRBD1 (6 bases). Between the trimmed V and J ends, which lost 7 bases and 5 bases, there was a span of 20 bases. Germline lookup yields CDR1 LNHDA and CDR2 SQIVND (reference sequence). There are 15 residues in the CDR3. The CDR3 DNA reads as TGTGCCAGTACCAAAACAGGGTTGGGGAGTACTGAAGCTTTCTTT. Residues: CASTKTGLGSTEAFF. Using reference TRBV19 and TRBJ1-1 for the parts outside the CDR3, the full variable domain is DGGITQSPKYLFRKEGQNVTLSCEQNLNHDAMYWYRQDPGQGLRLIYYSQIVNDFQKGDIAEGYSVSREKKESFPLTVTSAQKNPTAFYLCASTKTGLGSTEAFFGQGTRLTVV.

This clonotype was counted at least ten times. J is TRBJ2-5 and V is TRBV7-8; possible D gene TRBD2, 7 bases. This CDR3 comprises 16 residues. The germline V gene encodes CDR1 SGHVS and CDR2 FQNEAQ. The V end lost 4 bases, the J end lost 5 bases, and 20 bases lay between the germline ends. The CDR3 nucleotides are TGTGCCAGCAGCTCCCTCGACACGGGGGGCCGGGAGACCCAGTACTTC. Its protein is CASSSLDTGGRETQYF.

This clonotype was seen a few times. The V call is TRBV27, the J call TRBJ2-2; D not certain. Germline CDR1 and CDR2: MNHEY and SMNVEV (reference sequence). This CDR3 has 16 amino acids. Trimming pared 4 bases from V and 1 base from J, leaving 13 bases between. The CDR3 loop reads CASSSTWAMNTGELFF. The CDR3 nucleotides are TGTGCCAGCAGTTCTACGTGGGCGATGAACACCGGGGAGCTGTTTTTT.

In its sample, this clonotype was seen a few times. The rearrangement uses TRBV4-1 and TRBJ2-3; the match to TRBD2 covers 12 bases. Losses at the gene ends were 3 bases for V and 5 bases for J; bases not matched to a gene: 3. Germline CDR1 MGHRA, CDR2 YSYEKL. This CDR3 has 15 amino acids. CDR3 in DNA: TGCGCCAGCAGCCACCCTAGCGGGGGGGGAGATACGCAGTATTTT. Its translation is CASSHPSGGGDTQYF.

In its sample, this clonotype was seen many times. The J gene is TRBJ1-4, the V gene TRBV7-8; D gene unclear. Germline lookup yields CDR1 SGHVS and CDR2 FQNEAQ. Trimming left V 1 base short and J 6 bases short, with 6 bases between. The CDR3 consists of 13 residues. The CDR3 loop is CASSLGLDEKLFF. The CDR3 region has the DNA TGTGCCAGCAGCTTAGGACTAGATGAAAAACTGTTTTTT.

The V and J genes are TRBV5-4 and TRBJ2-3, with D possibly matching TRBD2 (5 bases). CDR3 length: 16 amino acids. V lost 0 bases and J 2 bases, leaving 13 bases between the germline ends. Germline-derived CDR1 and CDR2 are SGHNT and YYREEE (reference sequence). CDR3 region: CASSLGWARATDTQYF. CDR3 in DNA: TGTGCCAGCAGCTTGGGCTGGGCGCGGGCCACAGATACGCAGTATTTT.

This clonotype was seen a handful of times. The V and J genes are TRBV19 and TRBJ1-1; D uncertain. The length of the CDR3 is 14 residues. V lost 8 bases, J lost 1 base, and 14 bases lay in between. The germline V gene has CDR1 LNHDA and CDR2 SQIVND (reference sequence). In nucleotides, the CDR3 is TGTGCCAGTCGCCGGAAGGAGAGGAACACTGAAGCTTTCTTT. Protein: CASRRKERNTEAFF.

This rearrangement joins TRBV9 to TRBJ2-5; tentative D call: TRBD1 (5 bases). Trimming stripped 0 bases from V and 2 bases from J, with 11 bases between. CDR3 length: 15 amino acids. The germline V gene encodes CDR1 SGDLS and CDR2 YYNGEE. CDR3 nucleotides: TGTGCCAGCAGCGTAGGACAGACGACACAAGAGACCCAGTACTTC. This gives the protein CASSVGQTTQETQYF.

Ten or more counts support this clonotype. The chain has TRBV7-2 and TRBJ1-1; D gene uncertain. CDR1 SGHTA and CDR2 FQGNSA come from the germline V gene. V lost 2 bases, J lost 5 bases, and 12 bases lay in between. This CDR3 has 14 amino acids. For the CDR3, the DNA is TGTGCCAGCAGCTTACTAAGTTCGGGGACTGAAGCTTTCTTT. It encodes CASSLLSSGTEAFF.

The rearrangement joins TRBV7-9 to TRBJ2-1, with D tentatively TRBD2 (7 bases). V lost 2 bases and J lost 4, with 15 bases in between. Germline CDR1 reads SEHNR; CDR2 reads FQNEAQ (reference sequence). This CDR3 spans 16 amino acids. The CDR3 spells CASSLKTGGIYNEQFF. As DNA, the CDR3 is TGTGCCAGCAGCTTAAAGACGGGGGGCATTTACAATGAGCAGTTCTTC.

In this sample, this clonotype turned up a few times. This chain joins TRBV19 and TRBJ1-1; possibly TRBD1 for D (6 bases). From germline, CDR1 is LNHDA and CDR2 SQIVND (reference sequence). CDR3 length: 14 amino acids. V was cut by 3 bases and J by 1 base, with 9 bases left in between. The CDR3 loop reads CASSMSGENTEAFF. CDR3 nucleotides: TGTGCCAGTAGTATGTCAGGGGAGAACACTGAAGCTTTCTTT.

This clonotype was seen only a few times. J is TRBJ2-3 and V is TRBV5-6; D perhaps matches TRBD2 (5 bases). Trimming removed 4 bases from V and 0 bases from J, with 15 bases in between. The germline V gene encodes CDR1 SGHDT and CDR2 YYEEEE. The CDR3 runs to 16 residues. CDR3 nucleotide sequence: TGTGCCAGCAGCCGGGATGAGGTATGGAGCACAGATACGCAGTATTTT. It encodes CASSRDEVWSTDTQYF.

This clonotype showed up just a few times. This sequence joins TRBV7-6 and TRBJ1-1, with a tentative D call TRBD1 (6 bases). V lost 1 base and J lost 3, with 9 bases in between. Germline lookup yields CDR1 SGHVS and CDR2 FNYEAQ. The CDR3 extends over 14 amino acids. The CDR3 protein is CASSLEGQYTEAFF. The CDR3 nucleotides are TGTGCCAGCAGCTTAGAAGGACAGTACACTGAAGCTTTCTTT. The full variable domain, in which reference TRBV7-6 and TRBJ1-1 provide the parts outside the CDR3, is GAGVSQSPRYKVTKRGQDVALRCDPISGHVSLYWYRQALGQGPEFLTYFNYEAQQDKSGLPNDRFSAERPEGSISTLTIQRTEQRDSAMYRCASSLEGQYTEAFFGQGTRLTVV.

This clonotype was seen only a few times. The chain recombines TRBV27 with TRBJ2-7; 10 bases map to TRBD1. Per the germline V gene, CDR1 is MNHEY and CDR2 is SMNVEV (reference sequence). CDR3 length: 15 residues. Germline trimming cut 1 base from V and 7 bases from J; bases unmatched to any gene: 7. The CDR3 DNA sequence: TGTGCCAGCAGTTTATGGACAGGGGGTCCTTGGGAGCAGTACTTC. It codes for CASSLWTGGPWEQYF.

This clonotype was recorded a few times. The rearrangement joins TRBV2 to TRBJ2-3; maybe TRBD2 (6 bases). V lost 8 bases and J 6 bases, leaving 15 bases between the germline ends. CDR3 length: 13 residues. CDR1 is SNHLY, CDR2 FYNNEI, per germline. The CDR3 protein is CASLTRLGDTQYF. DNA for the CDR3: TGTGCCAGCTTAACGAGACTAGGGGATACGCAGTATTTT.

The chain couples TRBV25-1 to TRBJ2-5, with a weak D call TRBD2 (6 bases). Per the germline V gene, CDR1 is MGHDK and CDR2 is SYGVNS. This CDR3 region has 15 residues. V was clipped by 2 bases and J by 4 bases, with 14 bases between them. This CDR3 is CASSEGKRRGETQYF. For the CDR3, the DNA is TGTGCCAGCAGTGAAGGCAAAAGGAGGGGAGAGACCCAGTACTTC.

The CDR3 loop reads CASSIYPTGELFF. The CDR3 region has the DNA TGTGCCAGTAGTATTTATCCCACCGGGGAGCTGTTTTTT. The genes are TRBV19 and TRBJ2-2; D is undetermined. The CDR3 is made up of 13 amino acids. Germline-derived CDR1 and CDR2 are LNHDA and SQIVND (reference sequence). V dropped 3 bases and J dropped 4 bases, with 6 bases sitting between them.

This clonotype was seen ten or more times. The V and J genes are TRBV7-9 and TRBJ2-3; the D is unclear. The CDR3 loop spans 13 amino acids. V shed 10 bases and J shed 0 bases, with 11 bases lying between them. CDR1 and CDR2 (germline): SEHNR, FQNEAQ (reference sequence). CDR3 in DNA: TGTGCCACCTCTGAAGGGAGCACAGATACGCAGTATTTT. This gives the protein CATSEGSTDTQYF.